This passage covers 6 T cell receptor beta chains from one sample sequenced in a study of PD-L1 blockade in urothelial cancer. Sequencing used immunoSEQ multiplex PCR; TCRdb keeps in-frame clones, though not all of them. The sample carries 100,000 or so clones, over 80% recorded once. The sample here was PBMCs, taken around atezolizumab (anti-PD-L1) treatment. The source of these receptors is a woman of 80 years or more with urothelial cancer.

The chain couples TRBV2 to TRBJ1-5; the D is unclear. CDR1 and CDR2 from the germline V gene are SNHLY and FYNNEI. Deletions cut 7 bases from V and 7 bases from J, with 20 bases between. The CDR3 length is 15 residues. The DNA for the CDR3 is TGTGCCAGCACCTATGGACGAGGGTATGGACAGCCCCAGCATTTT. This translates into CASTYGRGYGQPQHF. Full variable domain (missing parts from reference TRBV2 and TRBJ1-5): EPEVTQTPSHQVTQMGQEVILRCVPISNHLYFYWYRQILGQKVEFLVSFYNNEISEKSEIFDDQFSVERPDGSNFTLKIRSTKLEDSAMYFCASTYGRGYGQPQHFGDGTRLSIL.

J is TRBJ2-4 and V is TRBV6-5; maybe TRBD2 (5 bases). Trimming removed 7 bases at V and 7 bases at J, with 14 bases between. Germline CDR1 is MNHEY and CDR2 is SVGAGI. The CDR3 runs to 13 residues. Here the CDR3 reads CASMQVSGNIQYF. The CDR3 coding sequence is TGTGCCAGCATGCAAGTTTCGGGGAACATTCAGTACTTC.

The CDR3 nucleotides read TGCGCCAGCAGCTTGATGACAGGGGACAATCAGCCCCAGCATTTT. It specifies CASSLMTGDNQPQHF. V gene TRBV5-1 combines with J gene TRBJ1-5; 8 bases match TRBD1. CDR1 and CDR2 from the germline V gene are SGHRS and YFSETQ. V gave up 1 base and J gave up 3 bases; unmatched junction bases: 3. The CDR3 consists of 15 residues.

The V gene is TRBV30, the J gene TRBJ1-4; 9 bases are a match to TRBD1. This CDR3 has 16 residues. With V trimmed by 1 base and J by 4 bases, 7 bases remained unmatched. CDR1 is GTSNPN and CDR2 is SVGIG in the germline V gene (reference sequence). Here the CDR3 reads CAWSAPGQGLNEKLFF. The CDR3 DNA is TGTGCCTGGAGTGCGCCGGGACAGGGTCTTAATGAAAAACTGTTTTTT.

The chain uses TRBV7-2 and TRBJ2-7; 14 nucleotides align to TRBD2. The V segment lost 5 bases and the J segment 9 bases; nucleotides outside the gene matches: 9. The germline V gene encodes CDR1 SGHTA and CDR2 FQGNSA. The CDR3 spans 15 residues. Written as DNA, the CDR3 is TGTGCCAGCAGCGTTAGGGGACTAGCGGGAGACGGGCAGTACTTC. Its protein product is CASSVRGLAGDGQYF.

This sequence joins TRBV5-6 and TRBJ1-2, with a tentative D call TRBD1 (6 bases). Germline V gene sequence: CDR1 SGHDT, CDR2 YYEEEE. Trimming cost V 1 base and J 4 bases, with 14 bases left between them. This CDR3 has 15 residues. CDR3 amino acids: CASSLQGGTLYGYTF. The CDR3 region has the DNA TGTGCCAGCAGCTTGCAAGGGGGAACCCTCTATGGCTACACCTTC.